This T cell receptor beta chain was found in a study of CD4 T cells in relation to SARS-CoV-2 and coronaviruses. Study findings and constraints: In approximately 71% of donors, memory CD4+ clonotypes crossrecognized SARS-CoV-2 and at least one common cold coronavirus spike. Samples before the pandemic and after infection were not matched within any donor.

The CDR3 totals 15 residues. Germline CDR1 and CDR2: MGHRA and YSYEKL. V lost 1 base, J lost 3 bases, and 10 bases lay in between. Concerning this clone: The target antigen is unknown.

The protocol was immunoSEQ multiplex PCR, while the TCRdb copy is restricted to in-frame clones and leaves out a portion. This table holds approximately 70,000 clones, about 92% found once. Before the COVID-19 pandemic, during about 2010-2018, CD4+ T cells were taken from unexposed donors. Naive and memory CD4+ T cells were separated from cryopreserved PBMCs. Sequenced material: naive CD4+ T cells from PBMCs. Stated subset: naive CD4+ T cells isolated by negative enrichment. The chain links TRBV4-1 to TRBJ1-5, with D maybe TRBD1 (6 bases). The receptor was derived from a human donor in good health. The CDR3 loop reads CASSQAGTPNQPQHF. The CDR3 DNA sequence: TGCGCCAGCAGCCAAGCCGGGACACCCAATCAGCCCCAGCATTTT.